This TCR beta chain was captured by sequencing in a study of CD8 T cells in ankylosing spondylitis. Notes on the study in general: It appeared that ankylosing spondylitis blood was characterized by a TCR beta motif of about eight highly homologous variants.

TCRdb redid the calling of the 5' RACE reads with MiXCR, one entry per CDR3 protein. Among over 200,000 distinct CDR3 sequences listed, approximately 20% were seen once. For this clonotype: The antigen remains undetermined.

The CDR3 covers 14 residues. Trimming pared 1 base from V and 4 bases from J, leaving 7 bases between. The germline V gene encodes CDR1 MGHDK and CDR2 SYGVNS. This chain links TRBV25-1 with TRBJ2-2, with TRBD1 as a possible D gene (6 bases). This receptor was obtained from a male donor with ankylosing spondylitis. The sample comprised blood, either unsorted or a sorted T cell fraction (not recorded which). CDR3 protein: CASSEWGRTGELFF. The CDR3 DNA sequence: TGTGCCAGCAGTGAATGGGGGCGCACCGGGGAGCTGTTTTTT.